This T cell receptor beta chain comes out of a study of graft-versus-host responses after intestinal transplantation (dated by TCRdb to the early 2020s). Turning to the overall study: The transplants that recipients got were multivisceral, liver-intestinal, or isolated intestinal. Alloreactive clones were identified by sequencing pre-transplant mixed lymphocyte reaction products and comparing them with unstimulated pre-transplant donor and recipient T cells. Bulk TCR-beta CDR3 sequencing was used to track graft-versus-host and host-versus-graft alloreactive T cell clones in the graft, circulation and bone marrow after intestinal transplantation. Every recipient was given anti-thymocyte globulin induction, then maintenance tacrolimus and steroids for roughly 3 years. The cohort enrolled around 25 intestinal transplant recipients including one retransplant, and a few patients lacking pretransplant specimens were excluded. Donor T cell macrochimerism was defined as a peak of at least 4% donor T cells among recipient peripheral blood mononuclear cells. Rather than being sequenced by the commercial service, samples from a few later patients were sequenced in-house on an Illumina MiSeq and processed with MiXCR.

As encoded in the germline V gene (reference sequence), CDR1 is LNHDA while CDR2 is SQIVND. V gives up 5 bases and J gives up 7 bases, and the segment between their germline ends measures 21 bases. There are 16 amino acids in the CDR3, from cysteine to phenylalanine inclusive. Only CDR3 DNA is held: 48 bases, read in frame from base 1. Blood samples were collected up to 4 times in the first month after transplant and then at least monthly when available. On the study overall, not on this receptor specifically: GvH clones were detected in recipient bone marrow, and some appeared earlier in ileal mucosa or blood, consistent with an intestinal mucosal origin. Conclusions were limited by the relatively low number and heterogeneity of intestinal transplant patients. Peak levels of circulating GvH clones were associated with declines in HvG clones early after transplant. In the allografts of patients with donor T cell macrochimerism, GvH to HvG T cell clonal ratios were high.

The library was built by means of the immunoSEQ multiplex PCR assay. For most patients, high-throughput TCR-beta CDR3 sequencing of genomic DNA was performed by Adaptive Biotechnologies. As for how the authors treated the data: Adaptive's ImmunoSEQ software was the source of the TCR sequencing data for 15 to 20 patients, while a few other patients were processed with MiXCR and VDJtools. Because the origin of CDR3 nucleotide sequences shared between donor and recipient could not be assigned, those sequences were removed. To be classed as alloreactive, a clone needed at least 2-fold expansion over unstimulated cells and a minimum CFSE-low frequency of 0.002% (template counts) or 0.001% (read counts). Mappable clones were those detected in sequenced pre-transplant spleen, lymph node, or MLR CFSE-low populations of the donor or recipient. The cumulative frequency of alloreactive clones was calculated as a percentage of all sequences, weighted by copy number. Imported from immuneACCESS, the table was reduced by TCRdb to in-frame sequences with V and J called. These copies leave out some clones; in studies compared against another copy, an unresolved V gene accounts for under half, and the cause of the remainder is not known. V and J calls plus clone size are reproduced from that table; the DNA served to infer D and trimming. Within this sample are approximately 25,000 clones, with approximately 93% of them counted one time only. Roughly 0.58% of the sample lies in the top ten.

To note about this clone: This receptor's antigen is unknown. Base qualities are not at hand, and no much larger clone is one base apart.

The receptor's source is a human patient who received an intestinal transplant, so some T cells may come from the graft donor. This specimen was PBMCs, taken 18 days after transplant. The rearranged chain carries TRBV19 and TRBJ2-1; the D segment could be TRBD2, given 5 matching bases. The DNA is TGTGCCAGTAGTTTGGCGGCAGGAGGTTCGGGTAATGAGCAGTTCTTC. Its protein reads: CASSLAAGGSGNEQFF.